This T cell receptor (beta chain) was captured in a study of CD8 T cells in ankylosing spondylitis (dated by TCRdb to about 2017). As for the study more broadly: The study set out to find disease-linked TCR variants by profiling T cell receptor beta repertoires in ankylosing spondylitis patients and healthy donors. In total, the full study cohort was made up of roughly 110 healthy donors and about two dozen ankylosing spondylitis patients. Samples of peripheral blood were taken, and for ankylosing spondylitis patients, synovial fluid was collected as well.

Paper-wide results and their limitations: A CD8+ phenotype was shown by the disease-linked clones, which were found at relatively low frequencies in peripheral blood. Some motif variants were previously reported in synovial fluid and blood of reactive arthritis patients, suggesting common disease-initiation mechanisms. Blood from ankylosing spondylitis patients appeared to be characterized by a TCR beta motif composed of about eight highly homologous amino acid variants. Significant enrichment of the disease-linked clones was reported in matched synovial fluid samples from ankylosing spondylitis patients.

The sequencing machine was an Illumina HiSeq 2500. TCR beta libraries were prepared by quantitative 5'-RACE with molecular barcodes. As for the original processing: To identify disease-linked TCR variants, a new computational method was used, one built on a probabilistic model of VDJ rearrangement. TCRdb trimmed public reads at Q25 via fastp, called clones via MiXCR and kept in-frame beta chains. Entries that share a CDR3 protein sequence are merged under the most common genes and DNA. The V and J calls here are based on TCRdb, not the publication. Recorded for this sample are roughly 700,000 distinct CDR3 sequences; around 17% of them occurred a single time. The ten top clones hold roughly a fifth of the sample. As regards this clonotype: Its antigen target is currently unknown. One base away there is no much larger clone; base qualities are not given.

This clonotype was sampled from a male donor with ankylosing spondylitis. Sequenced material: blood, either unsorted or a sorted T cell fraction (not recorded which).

Here is the DNA: TGCAGCGTTGAAGACCCTCGGACAGATACGCAGTATTTT. This encodes CSVEDPRTDTQYF. The chain couples TRBV29-1 to TRBJ2-3; the D segment cannot be called with confidence. V sheds 0 bases and J sheds 3 bases, leaving 7 bases between their ends. From cysteine to phenylalanine, the CDR3 is 13 amino acids long. Only the CDR3 part of the read is kept: 39 bases, read in frame from the first base. CDR1 and CDR2 were assigned from the germline V gene as SQVTM and ANQGSEA.